Reported below is one TCR beta chain. This sample stems from a study of blood T cells in healthy people across ages. Trimming took 7 bases from V and 0 from J, leaving 8 bases between them. The CDR3 length is 13 residues. Through a sample-barcoded 5' primer and a J-beta primer mix, a second PCR was run for about 6 to 11 cycles. MiXCR, run by TCRdb on the 5' RACE reads, gives a single entry per CDR3 protein. The sample shows 800,000 to 950,000 distinct CDR3 sequences, about 44% of them seen only once. Sequencing input: blood. The chain recombines TRBV12-3 or TRBV12-4 with TRBJ2-3; no clear D. The clonotype comes from a man aged 30 to 39 in good health. In DNA, the CDR3 is TGTGCCAGCATCGAGGACAGCACAGATACGCAGTATTTT. Amino acid sequence: CASIEDSTDTQYF.